This T cell receptor beta chain stems from a study of beta chain features in type 1 diabetes. Points from the study as a whole: Researchers report that Type 1 diabetes patients had moderately but significantly shorter TCRB CDR3s across all four CD4+ subsets. Fewer junction insertions and more nucleotide deletions appeared in type 1 diabetes patients.

Comments on this clone: Its target is not known.

Since all of the isolated RNA was reverse transcribed, expressed TCRB transcripts were what got sequenced. Naive, central memory and regulatory T cell samples averaged around 3.3 million reads. Using immunoSEQ multiplex PCR, the repertoire was profiled, and TCRdb retains in-frame clones only, with some absent. Of roughly 150,000 clones in the sample, 8.5% to 10% were seen once. The specimen sequenced was central memory CD4+ T cells from blood. The clonotype was recovered from a woman between 25 and 40 years old with type 1 diabetes.

Here the CDR3 reads CASRTGGDHQPQHF. The CDR3 DNA reads as TGTGCCAGCAGGACAGGGGGCGATCATCAGCCCCAGCATTTT. The rearrangement uses TRBV28 and TRBJ1-5, with TRBD1 identical over 10 bases. Germline CDR1 and CDR2: MDHEN and SYDVKM. The junction had 4 bases not matched to a gene; V was cut back by 6 bases and J by 5 bases. The CDR3 has 14 amino acids. Supplemented by reference TRBV28 and TRBJ1-5, the full variable domain reads DVKVTQSSRYLVKRTGEKVFLECVQDMDHENMFWYRQDPGLGLRLIYFSYDVKMKEKGDIPEGYSVSREKKERFSLILESASTNQTSMYLCASRTGGDHQPQHFGDGTRLSIL.